Sequencing of this T cell receptor (beta chain) was carried out in a study of blood T cell repertoires in COVID-19. Overall study context: The United States, Italy and Spain provided the acute and convalescent COVID-19 samples. In each case, the material was cDNA or gDNA derived from T cells, B-cell-depleted T cells, or PBMCs.

Original data processing: Amplification of reference gene primers was used by the study to estimate nucleated cell counts. Profiled with immunoSEQ multiplex PCR; TCRdb holds only in-frame clones, not every one. D and trimming come from the DNA, and the V and J calls and clone size come from that table. This sample has about 200,000 clones, with about 80% found just once. The receptor comes from a human donor with acute or convalescent COVID-19. The donor label of this sample is uncertain. Sequenced material: peripheral blood.

As DNA, the CDR3 is TGTGCCAGCAGCTTAAAGGTTGGGACAGGGAATGAAAAACTGTTTTTT. Its protein product is CASSLKVGTGNEKLFF. V is TRBV7-2 and J is TRBJ1-4, with 9 bases identical to TRBD1. This CDR3 region has 16 residues. J lost 5 bases, V lost 2 bases, and 6 bases had no gene match. The germline V gene has CDR1 SGHTA and CDR2 FQGNSA.